The present TCR beta chain was sequenced within a study of response to subunit inactivated influenza vaccine. Study-wide results and limits: It was the authors' suggestion that each seasonal influenza vaccination recruits few new T cells.

TCRdb re-called the RT-PCR reads with MiXCR, one entry per CDR3 protein. The sample carries some 160,000 distinct CDR3 sequences, approximately 10% recorded once. In regard to this clonotype: Its antigen is unknown.

The V end lost 0 bases, the J end lost 0 bases, and 9 bases lay between the germline ends. This CDR3 contains 15 residues. Per the germline V gene, CDR1 is SGHNT and CDR2 is YYREEE (reference sequence). J is TRBJ2-5 and V is TRBV5-4; D ambiguous. This sample comprised non-naive T cells sorted from PBMCs, obtained about 6 weeks after vaccination. The clonotype was recovered from a man aged 45-65 years who received an inactivated influenza vaccine. The CDR3 here is CASSLGSANQETQYF. Written as DNA, the CDR3 is TGTGCCAGCAGCTTGGGGTCCGCGAACCAAGAGACCCAGTACTTC.